This entry lists 21 T cell receptor beta chains sequenced from one sample in a study of blood T cell repertoires in COVID-19. Repertoires were generated with immunoSEQ multiplex PCR, while TCRdb's copy carries only in-frame clones and drops some. The sample has around 380,000 clones, about 80% seen once. The sequencing sample was made of peripheral blood. The receptor set was obtained from a human donor with acute or convalescent COVID-19. The donor label of this sample is uncertain.

The gene calls are TRBV6-4 and TRBJ2-1; 9 positions agree with TRBD1. Trimming cost V 6 bases and J 9 bases; bases outside gene matches: 12. The CDR3 contains 15 residues. CDR1 is MRHNA and CDR2 is SNTAGT in the germline V gene. The chain's CDR3 is CASSLLDRGRSEQFF. The CDR3 coding sequence is TGTGCCAGCAGCTTACTGGACAGGGGAAGATCTGAGCAGTTCTTC.

The J gene is TRBJ2-7, the V gene TRBV13; 9 bases are shared with TRBD1. The trim removed 5 bases at V and 5 bases at J, leaving 7 bases unmatched. The germline V gene encodes CDR1 PRHDT and CDR2 FYEKMQ (reference sequence). This CDR3 comprises 14 residues. CDR3 in amino acids: CASSPGQGNHEQYF. The CDR3 nucleotides read TGTGCCAGCAGCCCGGGACAGGGTAACCACGAGCAGTACTTC. Full variable domain (rest looked up from reference TRBV13 and TRBJ2-7): AAGVIQSPRHLIKEKRETATLKCYPIPRHDTVYWYQQGPGQDPQFLISFYEKMQSDKGSIPDRFSAQQFSDYHSELNMSSLELGDSALYFCASSPGQGNHEQYFGPGTRLTVT.

The chain links TRBV7-2 to TRBJ2-1; perhaps TRBD1 as D (5 bases). V was pared by 5 bases and J by 5 bases, with 16 bases between. The CDR3 totals 15 residues. Germline V CDR1 and CDR2: SGHTA, FQGNSA. This CDR3 reads CASSRSRVKNNEQFF. CDR3 sequence (DNA): TGTGCCAGCAGCCGTTCCAGGGTAAAGAACAATGAGCAGTTCTTC.

Concerning this clone: A junction boundary mismatches the germline segment, possibly from a read error. The rearrangement links TRBV20-1 to TRBJ1-1; 9 bases agree with TRBD1. There are 10 residues in the CDR3. The V gene's germline CDR1 is DFQATT and CDR2 SNEGSKA (reference sequence). The CDR3 region is CSASGTGFHF. CDR3 DNA sequence: TGCAGTGCCTCCGGGACAGGGTTTCACTTT.

V gene TRBV5-5 combines with J gene TRBJ2-5; 8 nucleotides align to TRBD2. Germline V lookup: CDR1 SGHKS, CDR2 YYEKEE (reference sequence). The CDR3 consists of 14 residues. The junction had 6 bases not matched to a gene; V was cut back by 4 bases and J by 4 bases. The CDR3 DNA follows: TGTGCCAGCAGCATCGGACTAGCCAGAGAGACCCAGTACTTC. Translated: CASSIGLARETQYF.

CDR3 amino acids: CASSLSGSYSNTEAFF. Here the CDR3 DNA reads TGTGCCAGCAGCTTATCGGGGTCCTACTCGAACACTGAAGCTTTCTTT. The rearrangement links TRBV7-6 to TRBJ1-1; D unclear. The germline V and J ends were trimmed by 2 bases and 1 base, with 14 bases remaining between them. The germline V gene has CDR1 SGHVS and CDR2 FNYEAQ. The CDR3 loop spans 16 amino acids.

In this sample, this clone turned up a few times. The chain employs TRBV7-9 and TRBJ1-6; D not resolved. CDR3 size: 17 residues. V gave up 5 bases and J gave up 7 bases, with 21 bases separating them. The germline gives CDR1 SEHNR, CDR2 FQNEAQ (reference sequence). CDR3 coding DNA: TGTGCCAGCAGCCCCGGGAAGGGAGAGGGTTCCAATTCACCCCTCCACTTT. It translates to CASSPGKGEGSNSPLHF.

The chain has TRBV2 and TRBJ2-1; TRBD2 aligns across 10 bases. This CDR3 spans 16 amino acids. Losses at the gene ends were 3 bases for V and 9 bases for J; bases not matched to a gene: 11. Germline loops: CDR1 SNHLY, CDR2 FYNNEI. Here the CDR3 DNA reads TGTGCCAGCAGTGATCAGGGACTAGCGTCGAAGGGTGAGCAGTTCTTC. Its protein is CASSDQGLASKGEQFF. The full variable domain, rest sourced from reference TRBV2 and TRBJ2-1, is EPEVTQTPSHQVTQMGQEVILRCVPISNHLYFYWYRQILGQKVEFLVSFYNNEISEKSEIFDDQFSVERPDGSNFTLKIRSTKLEDSAMYFCASSDQGLASKGEQFFGPGTRLTVL.

The chain uses TRBV7-8 and TRBJ2-5; D is possibly TRBD1 (6 bases). V shed 0 bases and J shed 7 bases, with 18 bases lying between them. The CDR3 covers 16 residues. Germline V CDR1 and CDR2: SGHVS, FQNEAQ. The CDR3 protein is CASSLASRTVLATQYF. The DNA for the CDR3 is TGTGCCAGCAGCTTAGCCTCCCGGACAGTCCTAGCGACCCAGTACTTC.

This sequence joins TRBV29-1 and TRBJ2-2; the match to TRBD2 covers 13 bases. The germline V gene has CDR1 SQVTM and CDR2 ANQGSEA. Trimming took 6 bases from V and 6 from J; bases not matched to a gene: 19. The CDR3 covers 19 residues. The CDR3 region is CSVGEPGTSGTLGPGELFF. CDR3 nucleotide sequence: TGCAGCGTAGGTGAACCCGGGACTAGCGGGACTCTGGGGCCCGGGGAGCTGTTTTTT.

The CDR3 region is CASSPTGGNTEAFF. The CDR3 nucleotides are TGTGCCAGCAGCCCGACAGGGGGCAACACTGAAGCTTTCTTT. The V gene is TRBV28, the J gene TRBJ1-1; TRBD1 matches 10 bases. This CDR3 spans 14 amino acids. CDR1 is MDHEN, CDR2 SYDVKM, per germline. With 6 bases clipped from V and 2 bases from J, the junction kept 3 bases outside the gene matches.

This clone was seen a single time. The DNA of the CDR3 is TGTGCCAGCAGTTTTGGGGGCGGGCGGGACAATGAGCAGTTCTTC. Protein: CASSFGGGRDNEQFF. The chain joins TRBV27 to TRBJ2-1, with D maybe TRBD1 (6 bases). The germline CDR1 and CDR2 sequences are MNHEY and SMNVEV (reference sequence). This CDR3 has 15 residues. V gave up 3 bases and J gave up 5 bases, with 14 bases separating them.

The chain joins TRBV6-5 to TRBJ1-6; 10 nucleotides line up with TRBD1. This CDR3 is built from 16 residues. V trimming: 4 bases; J trimming: 7 bases; junction bases outside the gene matches: 7. Germline-derived CDR1 and CDR2 are MNHEY and SVGAGI. CDR3 nucleotides: TGTGCCAGCAGTTCTGACAGGGGGCTAGGGAATTCACCCCTCCACTTT. As protein: CASSSDRGLGNSPLHF.

V is TRBV7-2 and J is TRBJ1-2; 9 positions match TRBD1. The V and J ends lost 3 bases and 8 bases, in that order; junction bases with no gene match: 7. This CDR3 is built from 14 residues. The germline V gene has CDR1 SGHTA and CDR2 FQGNSA. The chain's CDR3 is CASSFPQGAGGYTF. The CDR3 DNA reads TGTGCCAGCAGCTTTCCACAGGGGGCAGGGGGCTACACCTTC. Variable domain in full (rest from reference TRBV7-2 and TRBJ1-2): GAGVSQSPSNKVTEKGKDVELRCDPISGHTALYWYRQSLGQGLEFLIYFQGNSAPDKSGLPSDRFSAERTGGSVSTLTIQRTQQEDSAVYLCASSFPQGAGGYTFGSGTRLTVV.

The gene calls are TRBV19 and TRBJ2-7, with D maybe TRBD1 (6 bases). Germline values: CDR1 LNHDA, CDR2 SQIVND (reference sequence). This CDR3 has 16 residues. Trimming took off 5 bases at V and 0 bases at J, with 17 bases between the two ends. The CDR3 protein is CASSFRGSSRSYEQYF. In DNA, the CDR3 is TGTGCCAGTAGTTTCAGGGGATCGAGCCGCTCCTACGAGCAGTACTTC.

The chain has TRBV21-1 and TRBJ2-1; the DNA was not compared with TRBD2, the D call given in the table. TRBV21-1 is a pseudogene. This CDR3 comprises 13 residues. This chain's CDR3 is CASNSVPYNEQFF. The CDR3 DNA sequence: TGTGCCAGCAATTCCGTCCCCTACAATGAGCAGTTCTTC.

CDR3 region: CASSLDAGGNTIYF. CDR3 DNA sequence: TGTGCCAGCTCACTGGACGCGGGGGGAAACACCATATATTTT. This chain joins TRBV18 and TRBJ1-3; the D is unclear. The germline V and J ends were trimmed by 4 bases and 4 bases, with 11 bases remaining between them. The CDR3 length is 14 residues. Germline V gene data show CDR1 as KGHSH and CDR2 as LQKENI.

This clone was observed a single time. This chain joins TRBV9 and TRBJ1-2; D perhaps matches TRBD1 (5 bases). Germline loops: CDR1 SGDLS, CDR2 YYNGEE. Deletions cut 6 bases from V and 4 bases from J, with 10 bases between. The CDR3 spans 12 residues. This CDR3 is CASIQGAYGYTF. The CDR3 nucleotides read TGTGCCAGCATTCAGGGTGCCTATGGCTACACCTTC.

This chain connects TRBV12-3 or TRBV12-4 to TRBJ1-5; 7 nucleotides agree with TRBD1. V dropped 5 bases and J dropped 11; count of bases not matched to a gene: 9. The CDR3 consists of 13 residues. CDR3 coding DNA: TGTGCCAGCAGTCCGGACAGGCAACGCACCCAGCATTTT. Protein: CASSPDRQRTQHF.

This chain uses TRBV4-1 with TRBJ2-1, with TRBD2 identical over 9 bases. Germline trimming cut 0 bases from V and 7 bases from J; bases unmatched to any gene: 13. Germline V gene data show CDR1 as MGHRA and CDR2 as YSYEKL. The CDR3 totals 18 residues. CDR3: CASSQDSLLSGSLNEQFF. CDR3 DNA: TGCGCCAGCAGCCAAGACTCCCTCCTTAGCGGGAGCCTAAATGAGCAGTTCTTC.

The chain couples TRBV5-6 to TRBJ1-2, with D hard to call. CDR1 and CDR2 from the germline V gene are SGHDT and YYEEEE. This CDR3 spans 13 amino acids. Trimming stripped 0 bases from V and 4 bases from J, with 7 bases between. This CDR3 is CASSLGEGYGYTF. The CDR3 nucleotides read TGTGCCAGCAGCTTGGGGGAGGGCTATGGCTACACCTTC.